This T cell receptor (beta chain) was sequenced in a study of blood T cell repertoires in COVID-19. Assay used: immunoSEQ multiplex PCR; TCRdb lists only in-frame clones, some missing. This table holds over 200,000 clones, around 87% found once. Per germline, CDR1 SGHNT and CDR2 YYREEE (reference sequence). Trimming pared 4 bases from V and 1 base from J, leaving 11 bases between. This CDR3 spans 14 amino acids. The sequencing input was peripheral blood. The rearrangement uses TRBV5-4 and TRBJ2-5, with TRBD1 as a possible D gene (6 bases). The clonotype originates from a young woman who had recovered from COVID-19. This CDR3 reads CASSKDSLQETQYF. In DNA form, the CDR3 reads TGTGCCAGCAGCAAGGACAGCCTCCAAGAGACCCAGTACTTC.